A single sample gave rise to the 26 T cell receptor beta chains below, sequenced in a study of T-cell reconstitution after alpha-beta-depleted transplantation in children. Unique molecular identifiers were used to barcode this TCRbeta library. TCRdb recomputed calls from the PCR reads with MiXCR, one row per CDR3 protein. The data contain approximately 1,000,000 distinct CDR3 sequences, around 30% of them singletons. Material: PBMCs, mostly from graft donor cells, obtained 360 days after TCRalphabeta/CD19-depleted stem cell transplant. These TCRs come from a boy under two years old who had a stem cell transplant for SCID, so the T cells may come from the graft donor.

The V call is TRBV5-1, the J call TRBJ2-1; TRBD2 agrees at 11 bases. In germline, CDR1 is SGHRS, CDR2 YFSETQ. The junction had 9 bases not matched to a gene; V was cut back by 4 bases and J by 9 bases. The CDR3 is 15 amino acids. Here the CDR3 DNA reads TGCGCCAGCAGCCGCTCTAGCGGGGGGCCGGCTGAGCAGTTCTTC. This gives the protein CASSRSSGGPAEQFF.

The rearrangement joins TRBV3-1 to TRBJ2-1, with TRBD1 identical over 8 bases. The trim removed 1 base at V and 1 base at J, leaving 3 bases unmatched. CDR3 length: 16 amino acids. Per germline, CDR1 LGHDT and CDR2 YNNKEL (reference sequence). The DNA of the CDR3 is TGTGCCAGCAGCCAAGGGCGGGACAGGTCCTACAATGAGCAGTTCTTC. This translates into CASSQGRDRSYNEQFF.

This clonotype was picked up many times. The chain carries TRBV12-3 or TRBV12-4 and TRBJ1-1; D ambiguous. This CDR3 is 14 amino acids long. Trimming stripped 7 bases from V and 2 bases from J, with 14 bases between. The CDR3 region has the DNA TGTGCCAGCACCCCATCTGGATCTAACACTGAAGCTTTCTTT. Translation: CASTPSGSNTEAFF.

The chain combines TRBV7-2 with TRBJ1-6; D unclear. The germline V gene encodes CDR1 SGHTA and CDR2 FQGNSA. The CDR3 sequence is 13 residues long. The V end was cut by 7 bases, the J end by 10 bases, with 14 bases between. DNA for the CDR3: TGTGCCAGCACCTCCCGGGGTCGGTCACCCCTCCACTTT. The encoded protein is CASTSRGRSPLHF.

The V gene is TRBV12-5, the J gene TRBJ2-5, with TRBD1 as a possible D gene (6 bases). Deletions cut 11 bases from V and 1 base from J, with 8 bases between. The CDR3 consists of 11 residues. Germline V gene lookup returns CDR1 LGHNT and CDR2 FRNRAP. The CDR3 region is CAPDSQETQYF. The CDR3 bases are TGTGCTCCGGACAGCCAAGAGACCCAGTACTTC. The full variable domain, in which reference TRBV12-5 and TRBJ2-5 provide the parts outside the CDR3, is DARVTQTPRHKVTEMGQEVTMRCQPILGHNTVFWYRQTMMQGLELLAYFRNRAPLDDSGMPKDRFSAEMPDATLATLKIQPSEPRDSAVYFCAPDSQETQYFGPGTRLLVL.

This clonotype has just a few counts. The chain combines TRBV29-1 with TRBJ2-3, with no clear D. The V and J ends lost 5 bases and 2 bases respectively, with 5 bases between them. The length of the CDR3 is 11 residues. Per germline, CDR1 SQVTM and CDR2 ANQGSEA. CDR3 nucleotide sequence: TGCAGCGTTAGAATCACAGATACGCAGTATTTT. Translated, it gives CSVRITDTQYF.

This clonotype was seen a single time. The chain joins TRBV7-9 to TRBJ2-5, with D unresolved. This CDR3 has 13 amino acids. Trimming shortened V by 5 bases and J by 5 bases, and 12 bases separated the two germline ends. The germline V gene encodes CDR1 SEHNR and CDR2 FQNEAQ (reference sequence). The CDR3 region has the DNA TGTGCCAGCAGCACCGGCGCCGTCGAGACCCAGTACTTC. It translates to CASSTGAVETQYF.

This clonotype has more than one count but fewer than ten. The rearrangement joins TRBV7-9 to TRBJ1-1, with unresolved D. Germline loops: CDR1 SEHNR, CDR2 FQNEAQ (reference sequence). The CDR3 runs 15 residues. Trimming took 2 bases from V and 1 from J, leaving 11 bases between them. The CDR3 DNA is TGTGCCAGCAGCTTAACCGGGCAAACGAACACTGAAGCTTTCTTT. Translation: CASSLTGQTNTEAFF.

In its sample, this clonotype was seen a few times. J is TRBJ2-5 and V is TRBV3-1; D uncertain. The CDR3 extends over 17 amino acids. The V and J ends lost 1 base and 0 bases respectively, with 15 bases between them. From germline, CDR1 is LGHDT and CDR2 YNNKEL (reference sequence). The CDR3 spells CASSQVLPGVNQETQYF. In DNA, the CDR3 is TGTGCCAGCAGCCAAGTCTTACCGGGTGTGAACCAAGAGACCCAGTACTTC.

This clonotype was seen at least ten times. This chain connects TRBV12-3 or TRBV12-4 to TRBJ2-7; no firm D call. The CDR3 extends over 13 amino acids. Trimming cost V 10 bases and J 3 bases, with 16 bases left between them. CDR3: CATSEVLFYEQYF. The CDR3 DNA reads TGTGCCACATCAGAGGTTCTTTTCTACGAGCAGTACTTC.

This chain links TRBV28 with TRBJ2-3, with D possibly matching TRBD1 (5 bases). The CDR3 spans 18 residues. Deletions cut 2 bases from V and 0 bases from J, with 18 bases between. CDR1 MDHEN and CDR2 SYDVKM come from the germline V gene. This CDR3 reads CASSLNPTTDLSTDTQYF. The DNA for the CDR3 is TGTGCCAGCAGTTTAAACCCCACGACAGACCTTAGCACAGATACGCAGTATTTT.

The table lists this clonotype with a few counts. The V call is TRBV12-3 or TRBV12-4, the J call TRBJ1-3; no firm D call. The CDR3 is made up of 16 amino acids. The ends were cut back, 3 bases at V and 0 bases at J, with 12 bases in the middle. The CDR3 sequence is CASSFGQASSGNTIYF. As DNA, the CDR3 is TGTGCCAGCAGTTTCGGGCAGGCCTCCTCTGGAAACACCATATATTTT.

The chain links TRBV5-5 to TRBJ2-7, with 11 bases matching TRBD2. The trim removed 4 bases at V and 0 bases at J, leaving 6 bases unmatched. Per germline, CDR1 SGHKS and CDR2 YYEKEE (reference sequence). The CDR3 runs to 16 residues. The CDR3 coding sequence is TGTGCCAGCAGCCCCAAAACTAGCGGGAGCTCCTACGAGCAGTACTTC. Amino acids: CASSPKTSGSSYEQYF. The complete variable domain, with remaining parts taken from reference TRBV5-5 and TRBJ2-7, reads DAGVTQSPTHLIKTRGQQVTLRCSPISGHKSVSWYQQVLGQGPQFIFQYYEKEERGRGNFPDRFSARQFPNYSSELNVNALLLGDSALYLCASSPKTSGSSYEQYFGPGTRLTVT.

This clonotype was seen once. The genes are TRBV12-3 or TRBV12-4 and TRBJ1-5; 10 nucleotides agree with TRBD1. This CDR3 region has 15 residues. V was pared by 5 bases and J by 5 bases, with 6 bases of the junction left unmatched. CDR3 in DNA: TGTGCCAGCAGTGGGACCGGGACAGGGGATCAGCCCCAGCATTTT. It translates to CASSGTGTGDQPQHF.

This clonotype was counted a few times. This CDR3 reads CSARHLRTSVNEQFF. CDR3 bases: TGCAGTGCTAGACATCTAAGGACTAGCGTGAATGAGCAGTTCTTC. J is TRBJ2-1 and V is TRBV20-1; 9 bases map to TRBD2. This CDR3 has 15 amino acids. Germline V CDR1 and CDR2: DFQATT, SNEGSKA (reference sequence). V lost 2 bases, J lost 7 bases, and 9 bases stayed unmatched.

The V gene is TRBV12-3 or TRBV12-4, the J gene TRBJ2-2; D unclear. The CDR3 runs to 12 residues. Trimming left V 7 bases short and J 4 bases short, with 7 bases between. The CDR3 DNA is TGTGCCAGCACCGGTGGCACCGGGGAGCTGTTTTTT. Translated: CASTGGTGELFF.

This chain links TRBV6-5 with TRBJ2-2; D is perhaps TRBD2 (6 bases). With 2 bases removed from V and 6 bases from J, the gap between germline ends came to 16 bases. Germline CDR1 and CDR2: MNHEY and SVGAGI. The CDR3 spans 16 residues. CDR3 nucleotides: TGTGCCAGCAGTTACCTAGCGAGGGGAACCCCCGGGGAGCTGTTTTTT. As protein: CASSYLARGTPGELFF.

The J gene is TRBJ1-4, the V gene TRBV29-1, with D tentatively TRBD1 (5 bases). CDR3 length: 13 amino acids. Per germline, CDR1 SQVTM and CDR2 ANQGSEA. V gave up 4 bases and J gave up 8 bases, with 14 bases separating them. The CDR3 spells CSVARGWKEKLFF. The DNA for the CDR3 is TGCAGCGTTGCGAGGGGATGGAAGGAAAAACTGTTTTTT.

The chain couples TRBV10-3 to TRBJ2-7; TRBD1 agrees at 9 bases. V trimming: 1 base; J trimming: 6 bases; junction bases outside the gene matches: 16. CDR3 length: 18 amino acids. The V gene's germline CDR1 is ENHRY and CDR2 SYGVKD. The CDR3 here is CAISEFGKWDRDSLEQYF. The CDR3 DNA is TGTGCCATCAGTGAGTTCGGGAAATGGGACAGGGATTCCCTCGAGCAGTACTTC.

The J gene is TRBJ2-5, the V gene TRBV12-3 or TRBV12-4; tentatively, D is TRBD2 (6 bases). CDR3 length equals 13 residues. V was trimmed by 3 bases and J by 5 bases, leaving 10 bases between them. CDR3 loop: CASSFRGTETQYF. CDR3 sequence (DNA): TGTGCCAGCAGTTTTCGGGGGACGGAGACCCAGTACTTC.

This chain connects TRBV11-2 to TRBJ2-2; D may be TRBD2 (5 bases). In germline, CDR1 is SGHAT, CDR2 FQNNGV. CDR3 length equals 16 residues. With 3 bases removed from V and 1 base from J, the gap between germline ends came to 12 bases. CDR3 nucleotide sequence: TGTGCCAGCAGCTTCGTGGACTGGTTGAACACCGGGGAGCTGTTTTTT. This encodes CASSFVDWLNTGELFF.

The V gene is TRBV2, the J gene TRBJ2-5, with TRBD2 as a possible D gene (5 bases). The germline gives CDR1 SNHLY, CDR2 FYNNEI. This CDR3 is built from 15 residues. V lost 11 bases, J lost 2 bases, and 21 bases lay in between. The CDR3, as DNA: TGTGCCTCTAATCAGCGTTGGAGAGGGCAAGAGACCCAGTACTTC. This translates into CASNQRWRGQETQYF.

This rearrangement joins TRBV7-7 to TRBJ2-3, with 7 bases lining up with TRBD2. Trimming at V came to 2 bases and at J to 5 bases, leaving 4 bases not matched to a gene. Germline assignment: CDR1 SSHAT and CDR2 FNYEAQ (reference sequence). The CDR3 length is 14 residues. DNA for the CDR3: TGTGCCAGCAGCTTATCCGGGGAGGGAGATACGCAGTATTTT. Translating gives CASSLSGEGDTQYF.

V and J are TRBV5-1 and TRBJ2-1; D call uncertain. Germline loops: CDR1 SGHRS, CDR2 YFSETQ. The CDR3 is made up of 12 amino acids. Trimming left V 2 bases short and J 7 bases short, with 7 bases between. CDR3 in amino acids: CASSFVWNEQFF. In DNA, the CDR3 is TGCGCCAGCAGCTTTGTGTGGAATGAGCAGTTCTTC.

The V and J genes are TRBV5-5 and TRBJ1-1; 8 bases align to TRBD1. The CDR3 length is 14 residues. Germline CDR1 is SGHKS and CDR2 is YYEKEE (reference sequence). V was clipped by 0 bases and J by 7 bases; unmatched bases: 5. This chain's CDR3 is CASSLAGTGVEAFF. CDR3 coding DNA: TGTGCCAGCAGCTTGGCCGGGACAGGAGTTGAAGCTTTCTTT.

The rearrangement uses TRBV9 and TRBJ2-5, with D perhaps matching TRBD2 (5 bases). The CDR3 runs 12 residues. Germline CDR1 reads SGDLS; CDR2 reads YYNGEE. V was pared by 4 bases and J by 5 bases, with 9 bases between. CDR3: CASSISGETQYF. The CDR3 coding sequence is TGTGCCAGCAGCATCTCGGGGGAGACCCAGTACTTC.